This TCR beta chain was obtained from a study of T cell repertoires in cytomegalovirus infection. Study context: A matching HLA type, together with CMV infection, was signaled by public TCR beta signatures. The study's findings and limits: Ex vivo responses were dominated by HLA-C-restricted CMV-specific TCR beta clonotypes. Cumulative public TCR beta family frequency identified carriers of CMV plus the relevant HLA.

TCRdb processed the reads anew with MiXCR; each CDR3 protein has one entry. The sample contains around 740,000 distinct CDR3 sequences, roughly a third of which appear only once. Of note for this clonotype: Its target is unknown.

The CDR3 consists of 16 residues. CDR1 and CDR2 (germline): MNHEY, SVGEGT. The ends lost 0 bases at V and 4 bases at J; junction bases unmatched: 3. This receptor was taken from a human donor in good health (CMV status not recorded). Some clones in this sample may be carry-over from other donors' samples. The V call is TRBV6-2 or TRBV6-3, the J call TRBJ2-7; 13 bases align to TRBD2. The sample taken for sequencing was PBMCs. CDR3 protein: CASSYSPGLAGYEQYF. In DNA form, the CDR3 reads TGTGCCAGCAGTTACTCGCCGGGACTAGCGGGATACGAGCAGTACTTC.